Sequencing of this T cell receptor beta chain was carried out in a study of blood T cell repertoires in COVID-19. The wider study: Specimens from acute and convalescent COVID-19 originated in the United States, Italy and Spain. PBMCs, B-cell-depleted T cells, or T cells were the source of the cDNA or gDNA that made up the material.

Authors' methods: Estimates of nucleated cell counts were drawn from the amplification of reference gene primers. The repertoire was sequenced with immunoSEQ multiplex PCR; TCRdb's copy has only in-frame clones and lacks some. Clone size and V and J calls were adopted from that table, with D and trimming inferred from the DNA. The repertoire consists of 270,000 or so clones, with 75% to 90% occurring once and the leading ten covering approximately 0.94%. Sequencing was done on a sample of peripheral blood. The sequence came from a woman in her thirties or forties who had recovered from COVID-19.

Here the CDR3 DNA reads TGTGCCAGCAGTTACCGAGTCCCGGGACAGGGGGCAGGGACGAACAATGAGCAGTTCTTC. It encodes CASSYRVPGQGAGTNNEQFF. The chain employs TRBV27 and TRBJ2-1; 12 bases agree with TRBD1. The J segment lost 5 bases and the V segment lost 4 bases, leaving 18 bases of the junction unmatched. From germline, CDR1 is MNHEY and CDR2 SMNVEV (reference sequence). This CDR3 is 20 amino acids long.